Following are 11 T cell receptor beta chains from one sample sequenced in a study of T-cell memory formation after mild COVID-19. In TCRdb, the 5' RACE reads were re-called with MiXCR into one record per CDR3 protein. Among 270,000 or so distinct CDR3 sequences, 15% to 20% were seen once, and the ten largest hold 20% to 25%. Sequencing was performed on PBMCs or a T cell subset sorted from them (not recorded which). These receptors came from a young man who had mild COVID-19 (a few samples of this study predate the infection). Cell type and time point are not known.

This sequence joins TRBV5-1 and TRBJ2-3, with no clear D. This CDR3 spans 15 amino acids. Germline V gives CDR1 SGHRS, CDR2 YFSETQ. Trimming left V 0 bases short and J 2 bases short, with 10 bases between. The CDR3: CASSLARSYTDTQYF. The DNA of the CDR3 is TGCGCCAGCAGCTTGGCCAGATCCTACACAGATACGCAGTATTTT.

The chain links TRBV18 to TRBJ2-7; tentatively, D is TRBD1 (6 bases). The CDR3 covers 16 residues. The V gene lost 3 bases and the J gene lost 4 bases, with 19 bases spanning the gap. Looked up from germline, CDR1 is KGHSH and CDR2 is LQKENI. CDR3 amino acids: CASSPTSDSLIYEQYF. The CDR3 DNA follows: TGTGCCAGCTCACCGACCTCGGACAGCCTAATTTACGAGCAGTACTTC.

The chain is built from TRBV10-2 and TRBJ1-2; D is unclear. Germline lookup yields CDR1 WSHSY and CDR2 SAAADI. The germline V and J ends were trimmed by 4 bases and 0 bases, with 9 bases remaining between them. CDR3 size: 14 residues. The CDR3, as DNA: TGCGCCAGCAGTGGGGTAGAGGCTAACTATGGCTACACCTTC. Encoded protein: CASSGVEANYGYTF.

This clonotype was seen only a few times. The gene calls are TRBV2 and TRBJ2-3, with 7 bases matching TRBD2. Trimming took 6 bases from V and 3 from J; bases not matched to a gene: 9. The CDR3 sequence is 15 residues long. CDR1 and CDR2 from the germline V gene are SNHLY and FYNNEI. CDR3 sequence reads: CASRPPSGWTDTQYF. CDR3 nucleotides: TGTGCCAGCAGACCCCCTAGCGGTTGGACAGATACGCAGTATTTT.

The rearrangement joins TRBV7-9 to TRBJ2-5; 9 bases line up with TRBD2. Per germline, CDR1 SEHNR and CDR2 FQNEAQ (reference sequence). The CDR3 extends over 15 amino acids. With V trimmed by 6 bases and J by 2 bases, 7 bases remained unmatched. In DNA, the CDR3 is TGTGCCAGCAGACTTATAGCGGGGGATCAAGAGACCCAGTACTTC. Residues: CASRLIAGDQETQYF.

This rearrangement joins TRBV4-1 to TRBJ1-2; possible D gene TRBD1, 5 bases. V shed 0 bases and J shed 1 base, with 15 bases lying between them. The CDR3 consists of 17 residues. CDR1 MGHRA and CDR2 YSYEKL come from the germline V gene. The CDR3 DNA reads as TGCGCCAGCAGCCAAGATAGGGGACGGACGCGTAACTATGGCTACACCTTC. As protein: CASSQDRGRTRNYGYTF.

There are a few counts of this clonotype. The genes are TRBV2 and TRBJ1-5; TRBD1 is a possible D gene (6 bases). CDR1 and CDR2 (germline): SNHLY, FYNNEI. The V end was cut by 10 bases, the J end by 5 bases, with 15 bases between. This CDR3 spans 13 amino acids. CDR3 nucleotides: TGTGCCACACAGGGTCTAGGGGATCAGCCCCAGCATTTT. It codes for CATQGLGDQPQHF.

V and J are TRBV7-2 and TRBJ2-5, with D perhaps TRBD2 (6 bases). Germline CDR1 is SGHTA and CDR2 is FQGNSA. V was cut by 8 bases and J by 9 bases, with 25 bases left in between. The CDR3 contains 15 residues. DNA for the CDR3: TGTGCCAGCGGGCCCCAACCGAGCGGGCATGTGGCCCAGTACTTC. Protein sequence: CASGPQPSGHVAQYF.

The chain employs TRBV3-1 and TRBJ2-2; 9 bases align to TRBD1. The CDR3 is 14 amino acids. V shed 6 bases and J 4 bases; nucleotides not matched to a gene: 3. CDR1 and CDR2 from the germline V gene are LGHDT and YNNKEL (reference sequence). This CDR3 is CASSDRGGTGELFF. CDR3 DNA: TGTGCCAGCAGTGACAGGGGGGGCACCGGGGAGCTGTTTTTT.

The genes are TRBV20-1 and TRBJ1-5, with TRBD1 as a possible D gene (5 bases). The V end was cut by 6 bases, the J end by 4 bases, with 13 bases between. Germline V gives CDR1 DFQATT, CDR2 SNEGSKA (reference sequence). The CDR3 runs 13 residues. CDR3 sequence: CSAVPQGNQPQHF. The DNA for the CDR3 is TGCAGTGCAGTTCCCCAGGGTAATCAGCCCCAGCATTTT.

This clonotype was counted ten times or more. The chain is built from TRBV29-1 and TRBJ2-3; D perhaps matches TRBD1 (6 bases). V was cut by 6 bases and J by 14 bases, with 18 bases left in between. Germline V gives CDR1 SQVTM, CDR2 ANQGSEA. The CDR3 is 11 amino acids. In DNA, the CDR3 is TGCAGCGTCGAAAGGGGACAAAGCGGGTATTTT. The encoded protein is CSVERGQSGYF.